The 26 T cell receptor beta chains given below trace back to one sample, sequenced in a study of CD4+ T cells in melanoma. This table comes from immunoSEQ multiplex PCR, and its TCRdb copy is limited to in-frame clones, with some not included. The table has roughly 140,000 clones, 85% to 95% seen once. The source is a human donor with melanoma.

The rearrangement uses TRBV5-4 and TRBJ2-5, with 13 bases that match TRBD2. The germline V gene has CDR1 SGHNT and CDR2 YYREEE (reference sequence). The CDR3 runs to 16 residues. Trimming took 4 bases from V and 1 from J; bases not matched to a gene: 4. The CDR3 protein is CASSRTSGGRQETQYF. For the CDR3, the DNA is TGTGCCAGCAGCCGGACTAGCGGGGGCCGCCAAGAGACCCAGTACTTC.

The CDR3 DNA sequence: TGTGCCAGCAGCTTAGATATCTCGGCGTACATCTCAAGCTCCTACGAGCAGTACTTC. Amino acid sequence: CASSLDISAYISSSYEQYF. V and J are TRBV11-2 and TRBJ2-7; D not resolved. The CDR3 spans 19 residues. Trimming stripped 0 bases from V and 0 bases from J, with 21 bases between. CDR1 and CDR2 (germline): SGHAT, FQNNGV.

The CDR3: CASSLPGVGGELFF. The CDR3 DNA follows: TGTGCCAGCAGTTTGCCAGGGGTGGGCGGGGAGCTGTTTTTT. This sequence joins TRBV28 and TRBJ2-2; a possible D gene is TRBD1 (6 bases). Trimming took 3 bases from V and 7 from J, leaving 12 bases between them. CDR1 is MDHEN, CDR2 SYDVKM, per germline. This CDR3 comprises 14 residues.

Only one count was recorded for this clone. The V gene is TRBV18, the J gene TRBJ1-1, with 7 bases that match TRBD1. This CDR3 has 13 amino acids. Trimming took 4 bases from V and 2 from J; bases not matched to a gene: 1. Germline V gene data show CDR1 as KGHSH and CDR2 as LQKENI. CDR3 sequence (DNA): TGTGCCAGCTCACAGGGGGCAAACACTGAAGCTTTCTTT. This codes for CASSQGANTEAFF.

V gene TRBV19 combines with J gene TRBJ2-3, with D tentatively TRBD1 or TRBD2 (5 bases each). The CDR3 consists of 15 residues. CDR1 and CDR2 from the germline V gene are LNHDA and SQIVND (reference sequence). Trimming pared 3 bases from V and 3 bases from J, leaving 13 bases between. In DNA form, the CDR3 reads TGTGCCAGTAGTATCTTCGGGGACCTAACAGATACGCAGTATTTT. This encodes CASSIFGDLTDTQYF.

The CDR3 DNA is TGCGCCAGCAGCTTTTTGGCCCAAGAGACCCAGTACTTC. Encoded protein: CASSFLAQETQYF. This rearrangement joins TRBV5-1 to TRBJ2-5, with D hard to call. This CDR3 has 13 amino acids. The germline V and J ends were trimmed by 2 bases and 1 base, with 6 bases remaining between them. Germline CDR1 is SGHRS and CDR2 is YFSETQ.

This chain joins TRBV19 and TRBJ2-5, with D possibly matching TRBD2 (5 bases). The CDR3 covers 13 residues. Germline V gives CDR1 LNHDA, CDR2 SQIVND (reference sequence). The V end was cut by 3 bases, the J end by 3 bases, with 8 bases between. The CDR3 here is CASSIWGEETQYF. The CDR3 bases are TGTGCCAGTAGTATCTGGGGAGAAGAGACCCAGTACTTC.

This clone has more than one count but fewer than ten. The V and J genes are TRBV7-9 and TRBJ1-1; 7 positions match TRBD1. Trimming at V came to 5 bases and at J to 6 bases, leaving 12 bases not matched to a gene. The germline V gene encodes CDR1 SEHNR and CDR2 FQNEAQ (reference sequence). This CDR3 has 15 amino acids. The CDR3 region has the DNA TGTGCCAGCAGCGTGACAGGGCCAGGTGACGCTGAAGCTTTCTTT. This codes for CASSVTGPGDAEAFF.

This sequence joins TRBV6-1 and TRBJ1-1; possible D gene TRBD1, 5 bases. Trimming took off 11 bases at V and 8 bases at J, with 21 bases between the two ends. The CDR3 is 13 amino acids. Germline V gene lookup returns CDR1 MNHNS and CDR2 SASEGT. The CDR3 DNA reads as TGTGCCTTGGCTAAGATGGACATCGGCGAAGCTTTCTTT. Translated, it gives CALAKMDIGEAFF.

The CDR3 loop reads CASSEMAVTDTQYF. CDR3 nucleotides: TGTGCCAGCAGTGAAATGGCAGTCACAGATACGCAGTATTTT. The rearrangement links TRBV6-1 to TRBJ2-3; D is unclear. The ends were cut back, 2 bases at V and 2 bases at J, with 8 bases in the middle. The CDR3 length is 14 residues. The germline gives CDR1 MNHNS, CDR2 SASEGT.

The rearrangement uses TRBV6-6 and TRBJ2-7; D call uncertain. The CDR3 is made up of 13 amino acids. V gave up 4 bases and J gave up 4 bases, with 11 bases separating them. Germline CDR1 is MNHNY and CDR2 is SVGAGI (reference sequence). The CDR3 here is CASSFLSEYEQYF. The CDR3 region has the DNA TGTGCCAGCAGTTTTCTATCGGAGTACGAGCAGTACTTC.

This chain connects TRBV7-8 to TRBJ1-2; possible D gene TRBD1, 6 bases. The germline CDR1 and CDR2 sequences are SGHVS and FQNEAQ. With 4 bases removed from V and 8 bases from J, the gap between germline ends came to 17 bases. CDR3 size: 14 residues. CDR3 DNA: TGTGCCAGCAGCTCCCGAACAGGGTCGGGGGGCTACACCTTC. Its translation: CASSSRTGSGGYTF.

The chain couples TRBV19 to TRBJ1-5; D gene unclear. The length of the CDR3 is 17 residues. Germline assignment: CDR1 LNHDA and CDR2 SQIVND (reference sequence). The ends were cut back, 11 bases at V and 4 bases at J, with 27 bases in the middle. Written as DNA, the CDR3 is TGTGCCTCCGAGACCCCCGGACGGTCGAATTTAAATCAGCCCCAGCATTTT. Translated: CASETPGRSNLNQPQHF.

The rearrangement links TRBV19 to TRBJ1-4, with 9 bases lining up with TRBD1. The CDR3 is 15 residues long. Germline-derived CDR1 and CDR2 are LNHDA and SQIVND (reference sequence). The V and J ends lost 4 bases and 5 bases, in that order; junction bases with no gene match: 5. Here the CDR3 reads CASSRTGTGNEKLFF. As DNA, the CDR3 is TGTGCCAGTAGTAGAACCGGGACAGGGAATGAAAAACTGTTTTTT.

The DNA for the CDR3 is TGTGCCAGCAGACCAAGAACCCAGGGGCCGAACACTGAAGCTTTCTTT. Translation gives CASRPRTQGPNTEAFF. V gene TRBV11-2 combines with J gene TRBJ1-1; TRBD1 is a possible D gene (6 bases). The germline V gene has CDR1 SGHAT and CDR2 FQNNGV. This CDR3 region has 16 residues. V was pared by 6 bases and J by 1 base, with 18 bases between.

The V call is TRBV7-9, the J call TRBJ2-3; a weak D match, TRBD2 (6 bases). Germline V CDR1 and CDR2: SEHNR, FQNEAQ (reference sequence). CDR3 length equals 14 residues. The V end lost 4 bases, the J end lost 0 bases, and 8 bases lay between the germline ends. CDR3 loop: CASSSGGSTDTQYF. Here the CDR3 DNA reads TGTGCCAGCAGCTCCGGGGGAAGCACAGATACGCAGTATTTT.

This CDR3 is CASSTGNQPQHF. Here the CDR3 DNA reads TGTGCCAGCAGCACCGGAAATCAGCCCCAGCATTTT. This chain links TRBV7-9 with TRBJ1-5; D gene uncertain. Germline values: CDR1 SEHNR, CDR2 FQNEAQ (reference sequence). Trimming took off 5 bases at V and 4 bases at J, with 6 bases between the two ends. CDR3 length equals 12 residues.

The chain employs TRBV21-1 and TRBJ1-2. TRBV21-1 is a known pseudogene. This CDR3 has 16 amino acids. Here the CDR3 reads CASSKARTDGFYGYTF. The CDR3 DNA reads as TGTGCCAGCAGCAAAGCTCGAACGGACGGATTCTATGGCTACACCTTC.

The V call is TRBV14, the J call TRBJ1-4; 7 bases are shared with TRBD1. The CDR3 runs 15 residues. The ends lost 4 bases at V and 3 bases at J; junction bases unmatched: 5. From germline, CDR1 is SGHDN and CDR2 FVKESK. CDR3 sequence: CASSRGDSPNEKLFF. The CDR3 DNA is TGTGCCAGCAGCCGCGGGGACAGCCCTAATGAAAAACTGTTTTTT.

The chain links TRBV7-2 to TRBJ1-5; D remains unclear. Germline CDR1 reads SGHTA; CDR2 reads FQGNSA. V lost 7 bases and J lost 0, with 10 bases in between. The CDR3 runs to 14 residues. Here the CDR3 DNA reads TGTGCCAGCACCCAATGGGGTAGCAATCAGCCCCAGCATTTT. Translated, it gives CASTQWGSNQPQHF.

This sequence joins TRBV27 and TRBJ2-7; D possibly corresponds to TRBD2 (6 bases). Germline values: CDR1 MNHEY, CDR2 SMNVEV (reference sequence). Trimming took 8 bases from V and 6 from J, leaving 23 bases between them. The CDR3 runs to 15 residues. CDR3: CASLPTGTGYVEQYF. DNA for the CDR3: TGTGCCAGCCTCCCGACCGGGACTGGCTATGTCGAGCAGTACTTC.

The chain is built from TRBV11-2 and TRBJ2-7, with no clear D. Germline CDR1 reads SGHAT; CDR2 reads FQNNGV. This CDR3 has 16 residues. The germline V and J ends were trimmed by 4 bases and 0 bases, with 16 bases remaining between them. CDR3 nucleotides: TGTGCCAGCAGCTCGGCGGCGGAACTGGCCTCCTACGAGCAGTACTTC. Residues: CASSSAAELASYEQYF.

In DNA, the CDR3 is TGTGCCAGCAGTGATAGGCAGGGATTATCATGGGAGCAGTTCTTC. Translation: CASSDRQGLSWEQFF. The genes are TRBV6-1 and TRBJ2-1; possible D gene TRBD1, 5 bases. V lost 3 bases to trimming and J lost 10 bases, with 19 bases between them. From germline, CDR1 is MNHNS and CDR2 SASEGT. The CDR3 is made up of 15 amino acids.

This clone appeared a single time. The gene calls are TRBV19 and TRBJ1-5, with a weak D call TRBD1 (5 bases). V was trimmed by 5 bases and J by 3 bases, leaving 11 bases between them. CDR3 length equals 14 residues. Germline lookup yields CDR1 LNHDA and CDR2 SQIVND (reference sequence). The chain's CDR3 is CASSPGTPNQPQHF. The DNA of the CDR3 is TGTGCCAGTAGTCCCGGGACCCCCAATCAGCCCCAGCATTTT.

The chain couples TRBV6-5 to TRBJ2-7, with a weak D call TRBD1 (6 bases). With 8 bases removed from V and 2 bases from J, the gap between germline ends came to 13 bases. The CDR3 is 13 amino acids. Germline-derived CDR1 and CDR2 are MNHEY and SVGAGI. The CDR3 DNA reads as TGTGCCAGCCGAGGGGGTGAAGCCTACGAGCAGTACTTC. Its translation: CASRGGEAYEQYF.

This clone was seen only once. The chain employs TRBV28 and TRBJ1-5; D is unresolved. Looked up from germline, CDR1 is MDHEN and CDR2 is SYDVKM. Trimming pared 5 bases from V and 7 bases from J, leaving 12 bases between. The CDR3 loop spans 13 amino acids. The CDR3 sequence: CASSRARTQPQHF. The CDR3 DNA is TGTGCCAGCAGTAGGGCCAGGACCCAGCCCCAGCATTTT.